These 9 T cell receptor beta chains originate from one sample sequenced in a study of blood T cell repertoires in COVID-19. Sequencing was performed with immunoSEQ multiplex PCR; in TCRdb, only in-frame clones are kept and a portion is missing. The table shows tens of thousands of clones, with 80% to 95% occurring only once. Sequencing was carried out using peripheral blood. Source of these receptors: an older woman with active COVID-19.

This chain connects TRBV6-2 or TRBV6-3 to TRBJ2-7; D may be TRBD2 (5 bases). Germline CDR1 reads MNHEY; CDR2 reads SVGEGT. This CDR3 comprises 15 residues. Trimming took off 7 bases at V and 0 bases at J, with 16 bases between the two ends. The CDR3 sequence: CASTPRQGSSYEQYF. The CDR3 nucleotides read TGTGCCAGCACCCCCAGACAAGGGAGCTCCTACGAGCAGTACTTC.

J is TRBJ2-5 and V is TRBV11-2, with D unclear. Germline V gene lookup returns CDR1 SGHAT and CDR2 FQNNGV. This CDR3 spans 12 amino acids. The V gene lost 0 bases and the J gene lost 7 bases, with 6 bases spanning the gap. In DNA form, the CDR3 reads TGTGCCAGCAGCTTAGACGAGAGGACCCAGTACTTC. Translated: CASSLDERTQYF.

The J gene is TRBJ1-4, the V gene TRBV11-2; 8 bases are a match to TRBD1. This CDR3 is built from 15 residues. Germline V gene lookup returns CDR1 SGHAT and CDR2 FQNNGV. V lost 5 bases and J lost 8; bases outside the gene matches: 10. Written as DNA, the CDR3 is TGTGCCAGCAGCATCGGACAGGGTGTAGGGGAAAAACTGTTTTTT. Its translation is CASSIGQGVGEKLFF. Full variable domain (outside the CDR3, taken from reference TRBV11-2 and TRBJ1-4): EAGVAQSPRYKIIEKRQSVAFWCNPISGHATLYWYQQILGQGPKLLIQFQNNGVVDDSQLPKDRFSAERLKGVDSTLKIQPAKLEDSAVYLCASSIGQGVGEKLFFGSGTQLSVL.

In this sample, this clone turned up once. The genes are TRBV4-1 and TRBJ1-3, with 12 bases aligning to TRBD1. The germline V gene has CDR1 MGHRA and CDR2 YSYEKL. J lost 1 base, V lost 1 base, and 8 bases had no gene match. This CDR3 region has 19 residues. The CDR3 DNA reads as TGCGCCAGCAGCCAAGCTTACGGGACAGGGGGCGAATCTGGAAACACCATATATTTT. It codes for CASSQAYGTGGESGNTIYF.

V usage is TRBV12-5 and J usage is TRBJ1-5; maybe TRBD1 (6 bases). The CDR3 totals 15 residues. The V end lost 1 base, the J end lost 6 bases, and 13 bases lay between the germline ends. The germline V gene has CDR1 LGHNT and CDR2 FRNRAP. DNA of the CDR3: TGTGCTAGTGGTTTGGCAACCCCCAGGGGTCAGCCCCAGCATTTT. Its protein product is CASGLATPRGQPQHF.

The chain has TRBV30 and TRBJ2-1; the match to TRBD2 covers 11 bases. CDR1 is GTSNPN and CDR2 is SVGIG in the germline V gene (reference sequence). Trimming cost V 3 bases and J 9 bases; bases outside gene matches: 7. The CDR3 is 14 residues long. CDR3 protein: CAWSLAGGPREQFF. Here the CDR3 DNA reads TGTGCCTGGAGCTTAGCGGGAGGGCCTCGTGAGCAGTTCTTC.

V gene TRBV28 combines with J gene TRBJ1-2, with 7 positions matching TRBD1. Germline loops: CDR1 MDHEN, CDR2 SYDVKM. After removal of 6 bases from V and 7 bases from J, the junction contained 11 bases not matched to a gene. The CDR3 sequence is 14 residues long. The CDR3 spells CASSSLEGAVGYTF. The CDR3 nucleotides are TGTGCCAGCAGCTCGCTGGAGGGGGCGGTTGGCTACACCTTC.

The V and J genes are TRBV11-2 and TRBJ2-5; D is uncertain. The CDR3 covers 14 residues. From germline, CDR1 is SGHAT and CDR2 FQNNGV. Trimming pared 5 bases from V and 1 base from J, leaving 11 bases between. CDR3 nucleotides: TGTGCCAGCAGCGCCCAGGCCTCCCAAGAGACCCAGTACTTC. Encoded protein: CASSAQASQETQYF.

As DNA, the CDR3 is TGTGCCAGCAGCCGGACAGCAAGAAACACCATATATTTT. Translated, it gives CASSRTARNTIYF. The chain joins TRBV11-1 to TRBJ1-3, with a possible D match to TRBD1 (6 bases). V shed 5 bases and J shed 5 bases, with 10 bases lying between them. CDR1 and CDR2 (germline): SGHAT, FQDESV (reference sequence). This CDR3 has 13 amino acids.